The present TCR beta chain was sequenced within a study of blood T cell repertoires in COVID-19. This table comes from immunoSEQ multiplex PCR, and its TCRdb copy is limited to in-frame clones, with some not included. The sample records 95,000 to 150,000 clones, roughly 89% being singletons. From germline, CDR1 is SGHRS and CDR2 YFSETQ. The CDR3 has 15 residues. V lost 4 bases, J lost 4 bases, and 17 bases lay in between. Source material: peripheral blood. The V call is TRBV5-1, the J call TRBJ1-1, with D unresolved. The origin of this receptor is a woman in her fifties or sixties with acute or convalescent COVID-19. The CDR3 protein is CASSRVPGGSTEAFF. The CDR3 nucleotides read TGCGCCAGCAGCCGGGTTCCGGGAGGGAGCACTGAAGCTTTCTTT.